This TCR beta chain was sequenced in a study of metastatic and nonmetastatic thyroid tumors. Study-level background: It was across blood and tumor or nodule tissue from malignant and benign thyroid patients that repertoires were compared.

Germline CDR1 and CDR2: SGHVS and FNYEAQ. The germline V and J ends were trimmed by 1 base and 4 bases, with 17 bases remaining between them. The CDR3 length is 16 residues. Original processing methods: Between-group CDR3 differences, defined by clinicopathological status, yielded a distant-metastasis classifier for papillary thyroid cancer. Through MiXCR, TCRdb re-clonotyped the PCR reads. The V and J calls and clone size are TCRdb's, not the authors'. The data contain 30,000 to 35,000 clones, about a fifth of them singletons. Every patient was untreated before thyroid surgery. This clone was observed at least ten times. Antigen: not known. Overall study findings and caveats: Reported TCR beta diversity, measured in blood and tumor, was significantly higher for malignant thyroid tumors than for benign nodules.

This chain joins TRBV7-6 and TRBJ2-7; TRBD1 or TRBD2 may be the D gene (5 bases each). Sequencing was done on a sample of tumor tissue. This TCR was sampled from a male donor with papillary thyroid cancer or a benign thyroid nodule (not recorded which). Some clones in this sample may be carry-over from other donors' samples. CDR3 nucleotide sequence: TGTGCCAGCAGCTTAGTAGCAGAGGGGTTTGGGTACGAGCAGTACTTC. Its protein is CASSLVAEGFGYEQYF.